This T cell receptor beta chain was recovered during a study of blood T cell repertoires in COVID-19. Overall study: Specimens from acute and convalescent COVID-19 originated in the United States, Italy and Spain.

Here immunoSEQ multiplex PCR was the method, and the copy in TCRdb shows in-frame clones only, minus some. The sample records about 300,000 clones, roughly nine tenths being singletons. Sequenced: peripheral blood. This TCR came from a man in his late teens or twenties who had recovered from COVID-19.

The CDR3 nucleotides read TGTGCCACCACGCAGGGAGGGAGCAATGAGCAGTTCTTC. Encoded protein: CATTQGGSNEQFF. This chain joins TRBV15 and TRBJ2-1; 7 bases agree with TRBD2. V was clipped by 7 bases and J by 6 bases; unmatched bases: 6. CDR1 and CDR2 from the germline V gene are LNHNV and YYDKDF (reference sequence). The CDR3 runs 13 residues.